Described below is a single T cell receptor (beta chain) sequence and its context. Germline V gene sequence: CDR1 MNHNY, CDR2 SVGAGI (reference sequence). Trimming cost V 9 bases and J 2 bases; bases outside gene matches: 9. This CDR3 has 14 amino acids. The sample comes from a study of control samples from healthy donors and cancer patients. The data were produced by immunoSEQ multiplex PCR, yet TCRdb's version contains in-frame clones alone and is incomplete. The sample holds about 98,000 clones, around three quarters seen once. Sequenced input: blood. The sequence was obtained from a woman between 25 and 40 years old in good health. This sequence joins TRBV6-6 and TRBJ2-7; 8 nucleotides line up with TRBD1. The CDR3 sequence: CASSVQGAPYEQYF. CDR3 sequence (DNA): TGTGCCAGTTCTGTTCAGGGGGCACCCTACGAGCAGTACTTC.